One T cell receptor beta chain is described in this entry. CDR1 DFQATT and CDR2 SNEGSKA come from the germline V gene (reference sequence). CDR3 length equals 11 residues. Libraries were prepared by immunoSEQ multiplex PCR; TCRdb keeps only in-frame clonotypes and omits some of them. The data contain about 260,000 clones, about 89% of them seen just once; the ten biggest clones take up about 10%. The sample is drawn from a study of blood T cell repertoires in COVID-19. The sequence derives from a man aged 40-49 years with active or convalescent COVID-19. The chain couples TRBV20-1 to TRBJ1-4; 7 bases align to TRBD1. The sequenced sample consisted of peripheral blood. This chain's CDR3 is CSATGNEKLFF. In DNA form, the CDR3 reads TGCAGCGCGACAGGGAATGAAAAACTGTTTTTT.